These 31 T cell receptor beta chains came from one sample sequenced in a study of blood T cell repertoires in COVID-19. Assay used: immunoSEQ multiplex PCR; TCRdb lists only in-frame clones, some missing. The sample consists of about 350,000 clones, almost 90% of them appearing once. The sequenced sample consisted of PBMCs or T cells enriched from blood (not recorded which). All receptors come from a woman aged 25 to 39 who had been exposed to COVID-19.

V gene TRBV28 combines with J gene TRBJ1-1; weak D call: TRBD1 (5 bases). The CDR3 has 13 amino acids. The germline CDR1 and CDR2 sequences are MDHEN and SYDVKM. Between the trimmed V and J ends, which lost 6 bases and 11 bases, there was a span of 19 bases. CDR3 in amino acids: CASRGPGRHSAFF. For the CDR3, the DNA is TGTGCCAGCAGGGGACCCGGGAGACACTCGGCTTTCTTT. The entire variable domain, with the rest obtained from reference TRBV28 and TRBJ1-1, is as follows: DVKVTQSSRYLVKRTGEKVFLECVQDMDHENMFWYRQDPGLGLRLIYFSYDVKMKEKGDIPEGYSVSREKKERFSLILESASTNQTSMYLCASRGPGRHSAFFGQGTRLTVV.

This chain connects TRBV5-1 to TRBJ1-2; TRBD1 aligns across 8 bases. Unmatched junction bases numbered 14, after V lost 0 bases and J lost 7 bases. This CDR3 has 17 residues. Germline V gives CDR1 SGHRS, CDR2 YFSETQ. The CDR3 DNA is TGCGCCAGCAGCTTGGGTTCGGCAGGGGGCCTTGTAGGTGGCTACACCTTC. It encodes CASSLGSAGGLVGGYTF.

This sequence joins TRBV19 and TRBJ1-1; 7 bases match TRBD1. The CDR3 length is 15 residues. With V trimmed by 5 bases and J by 4 bases, 10 bases remained unmatched. In germline, CDR1 is LNHDA, CDR2 SQIVND (reference sequence). As DNA, the CDR3 is TGTGCCAGTAGTCCCCTGACAGGGTGGGGCACTGAAGCTTTCTTT. Amino acids: CASSPLTGWGTEAFF.

The chain has TRBV5-1 and TRBJ1-1, with D tentatively TRBD1 (6 bases). The germline V gene has CDR1 SGHRS and CDR2 YFSETQ. V lost 8 bases, J lost 5 bases, and 13 bases lay in between. CDR3 length equals 12 residues. The CDR3 DNA reads as TGCGCCAGTTACAGGGAGGGGACTGAAGCTTTCTTT. It codes for CASYREGTEAFF.

This clone was picked up a small number of times. V gene TRBV10-2 combines with J gene TRBJ1-2; D remains ambiguous. V lost 7 bases and J 4 bases, leaving 16 bases between the germline ends. The CDR3 spans 14 residues. From germline, CDR1 is WSHSY and CDR2 SAAADI. The CDR3 nucleotides are TGCGCCAGCACCCCCGCGGAGGTGGGCTATGGCTACACCTTC. As protein: CASTPAEVGYGYTF.

The rearrangement joins TRBV4-2 to TRBJ2-2; D might be TRBD2 (5 bases). Looked up from germline, CDR1 is LGHNA and CDR2 is YNFKEQ. There are 14 residues in the CDR3. V shed 3 bases and J shed 5 bases, with 10 bases lying between them. The CDR3 coding sequence is TGTGCCAGCAGCCATGGGCCGGGGACCGGGGAGCTGTTTTTT. Translation gives CASSHGPGTGELFF.

The chain uses TRBV27 and TRBJ2-2, with 7 bases fitting TRBD2. V was pared by 3 bases and J by 2 bases, with 3 bases of the junction left unmatched. This CDR3 is 15 amino acids long. The germline gives CDR1 MNHEY, CDR2 SMNVEV (reference sequence). The CDR3 bases are TGTGCCAGCAGTTTCTCTAGCGGTAACACCGGGGAGCTGTTTTTT. Its protein product is CASSFSSGNTGELFF.

This clone was seen once. CDR3 protein: CASSLQIPTPALAGGNNEQFF. The CDR3 DNA sequence: TGCGCCAGCAGCTTGCAAATACCCACTCCGGCCCTAGCGGGAGGTAACAATGAGCAGTTCTTC. V is TRBV5-1 and J is TRBJ2-1; TRBD2 matches 11 bases. V shed 1 base, J shed 5 bases, and the junction held 20 bases outside the gene matches. Looked up from germline, CDR1 is SGHRS and CDR2 is YFSETQ. The CDR3 consists of 21 residues.

The chain combines TRBV27 with TRBJ1-5; 7 bases line up with TRBD1. The CDR3 has 16 amino acids. The J segment lost 6 bases and the V segment lost 3 bases, leaving 11 bases of the junction unmatched. Per the germline V gene, CDR1 is MNHEY and CDR2 is SMNVEV (reference sequence). CDR3 bases: TGTGCCAGCAGTTTTAGTGCCCAGCCAGGGGGTCAGCCCCAGCATTTT. Protein: CASSFSAQPGGQPQHF.

In its sample, this clone was seen a few times. CDR3 nucleotide sequence: TGTGCCAGCAGCTACGGTAATGAGCAGTTCTTC. This encodes CASSYGNEQFF. The chain combines TRBV9 with TRBJ2-1; D gene uncertain. CDR1 and CDR2 (germline): SGDLS, YYNGEE. Trimming removed 4 bases at V and 7 bases at J, with 6 bases between. CDR3 length: 11 residues.

This clone was found once. The V call is TRBV28, the J call TRBJ1-5; D may be TRBD1 (5 bases). Germline-derived CDR1 and CDR2 are MDHEN and SYDVKM. Trimming shortened V by 7 bases and J by 4 bases, and 17 bases separated the two germline ends. The CDR3 consists of 15 residues. The CDR3 is CASILDGGGNQPQHF. CDR3 sequence (DNA): TGTGCCAGCATCCTCGATGGGGGAGGGAATCAGCCCCAGCATTTT. The complete variable domain, with remaining parts taken from reference TRBV28 and TRBJ1-5, reads DVKVTQSSRYLVKRTGEKVFLECVQDMDHENMFWYRQDPGLGLRLIYFSYDVKMKEKGDIPEGYSVSREKKERFSLILESASTNQTSMYLCASILDGGGNQPQHFGDGTRLSIL.

CDR3 amino acids: CASSQSRAVYGYTF. The CDR3 DNA is TGTGCCAGCAGTCAGTCGAGGGCAGTCTATGGCTACACCTTC. The V call is TRBV27, the J call TRBJ1-2, with no clear D. Germline-derived CDR1 and CDR2 are MNHEY and SMNVEV (reference sequence). The CDR3 is 14 amino acids. V was clipped by 5 bases and J by 4 bases, with 14 bases between them.

This clone was found once. This chain connects TRBV11-2 to TRBJ2-2, with 13 bases identical to TRBD2. Germline assignment: CDR1 SGHAT and CDR2 FQNNGV. CDR3 length: 18 residues. V was pared by 3 bases and J by 0 bases, with 4 bases of the junction left unmatched. This CDR3 is CASSFRTSGSSNTGELFF. The CDR3 DNA follows: TGTGCCAGCAGCTTTAGGACTAGCGGGAGCTCGAACACCGGGGAGCTGTTTTTT.

CDR3 loop: CAWSVLQGAGEQYF. The CDR3 nucleotides read TGTGCCTGGAGTGTTTTACAGGGGGCTGGCGAGCAGTACTTC. The chain employs TRBV30 and TRBJ2-7; 9 bases match TRBD1. The V gene end was trimmed by 0 bases and the J gene end by 6 bases; junction bases not matched to a gene: 6. The V gene's germline CDR1 is GTSNPN and CDR2 SVGIG (reference sequence). The CDR3 is made up of 14 amino acids.

This chain connects TRBV6-4 to TRBJ1-6, with a tentative D call TRBD1 (6 bases). V lost 7 bases, J lost 0 bases, and 19 bases lay in between. CDR1 and CDR2 from the germline V gene are MRHNA and SNTAGT. The CDR3 runs to 18 residues. This chain's CDR3 is CASTDRRGRSSYNSPLHF. The CDR3 nucleotides are TGTGCCAGCACCGACCGCAGGGGTAGGAGCTCCTATAATTCACCCCTCCACTTT.

The V gene is TRBV7-7, the J gene TRBJ2-1; 8 bases match TRBD2. Germline V gives CDR1 SSHAT, CDR2 FNYEAQ (reference sequence). J lost 6 bases, V lost 1 base, and 5 bases had no gene match. The CDR3 runs to 15 residues. The CDR3 DNA is TGTGCCAGCAGCTTAGGCGGGAGCGGGGGCAATGAGCAGTTCTTC. It yields the protein CASSLGGSGGNEQFF.

V and J are TRBV7-2 and TRBJ1-2; D is possibly TRBD1 (6 bases). The length of the CDR3 is 16 residues. The germline CDR1 and CDR2 sequences are SGHTA and FQGNSA. V lost 2 bases and J 5 bases, leaving 18 bases between the germline ends. In DNA, the CDR3 is TGTGCCAGCAGCTTATCCGGGACATCTCCCGTTTATGGCTACACCTTC. Translated: CASSLSGTSPVYGYTF.

This rearrangement joins TRBV28 to TRBJ2-5, with TRBD2 matching 14 bases. Germline CDR1 is MDHEN and CDR2 is SYDVKM. This CDR3 is built from 17 residues. V lost 5 bases, J lost 3 bases, and 8 bases stayed unmatched. The CDR3 region has the DNA TGTGCCAGCAGTCCTCCCCCGGGACTAGCGGGGGAAGAGACCCAGTACTTC. Amino acids: CASSPPPGLAGEETQYF.

The rearrangement joins TRBV12-5 to TRBJ2-2, with 8 bases matching TRBD2. V shed 3 bases and J 7 bases; nucleotides not matched to a gene: 13. The CDR3 extends over 17 amino acids. CDR1 and CDR2 from the germline V gene are LGHNT and FRNRAP. The CDR3 spells CASGFLAGLGDGGELFF. DNA for the CDR3: TGTGCTAGTGGTTTTTTAGCGGGATTAGGTGATGGCGGGGAGCTGTTTTTT. The variable domain in full, with the rest retrieved from reference TRBV12-5 and TRBJ2-2, is DARVTQTPRHKVTEMGQEVTMRCQPILGHNTVFWYRQTMMQGLELLAYFRNRAPLDDSGMPKDRFSAEMPDATLATLKIQPSEPRDSAVYFCASGFLAGLGDGGELFFGEGSRLTVL.

V is TRBV14 and J is TRBJ2-3; no firm D call. In germline, CDR1 is SGHDN, CDR2 FVKESK. The CDR3 runs 14 residues. V shed 4 bases and J shed 2 bases, with 10 bases lying between them. CDR3 in DNA: TGTGCCAGCAGCCCCCCCGGAGCCACAGATACGCAGTATTTT. It codes for CASSPPGATDTQYF. The whole variable domain, filled in from reference TRBV14 and TRBJ2-3, reads EAGVTQFPSHSVIEKGQTVTLRCDPISGHDNLYWYRRVMGKEIKFLLHFVKESKQDESGMPNNRFLAERTGGTYSTLKVQPAELEDSGVYFCASSPPGATDTQYFGPGTRLTVL.

The genes are TRBV28 and TRBJ1-1, with unresolved D. CDR1 is MDHEN, CDR2 SYDVKM, per germline. The CDR3 runs to 11 residues. V was clipped by 5 bases and J by 5 bases, with 6 bases between them. CDR3 in DNA: TGTGCCAGCAGTCTGCGAACTGAAGCTTTCTTT. This encodes CASSLRTEAFF. Filled out from reference TRBV28 and TRBJ1-1, the complete variable domain reads DVKVTQSSRYLVKRTGEKVFLECVQDMDHENMFWYRQDPGLGLRLIYFSYDVKMKEKGDIPEGYSVSREKKERFSLILESASTNQTSMYLCASSLRTEAFFGQGTRLTVV.

The genes are TRBV29-1 and TRBJ2-7; D unclear. The germline CDR1 and CDR2 sequences are SQVTM and ANQGSEA. Trimming left V 1 base short and J 3 bases short, with 7 bases between. The CDR3 length is 12 residues. CDR3 sequence: CSVEGSGYEQYF. The CDR3 DNA sequence: TGCAGCGTTGAAGGTTCGGGCTACGAGCAGTACTTC.

The rearrangement joins TRBV28 to TRBJ2-3; D is possibly TRBD1 (6 bases). In germline, CDR1 is MDHEN, CDR2 SYDVKM. This CDR3 comprises 16 residues. Deletions cut 1 base from V and 2 bases from J, with 13 bases between. In DNA form, the CDR3 reads TGTGCCAGCAGTTTATTCCGGCCAGGGGCCACAGATACGCAGTATTTT. It yields the protein CASSLFRPGATDTQYF.

The chain carries TRBV11-3 and TRBJ2-2; tentative D call: TRBD1 (6 bases). The CDR3 has 13 amino acids. Trimming left V 5 bases short and J 3 bases short, with 7 bases between. Germline lookup yields CDR1 SGHNT and CDR2 YENEEA. The CDR3: CASSQGYTGELFF. In DNA, the CDR3 is TGTGCCAGCAGCCAGGGGTACACCGGGGAGCTGTTTTTT. Using reference TRBV11-3 and TRBJ2-2 for the parts outside the CDR3, the full variable domain is EAGVVQSPRYKIIEKKQPVAFWCNPISGHNTLYWYLQNLGQGPELLIRYENEEAVDDSQLPKDRFSAERLKGVDSTLKIQPAELGDSAVYLCASSQGYTGELFFGEGSRLTVL.

The chain uses TRBV10-3 and TRBJ2-1; TRBD2 matches 11 bases. Germline CDR1 ENHRY, CDR2 SYGVKD. The CDR3 runs to 16 residues. J lost 2 bases, V lost 6 bases, and 6 bases had no gene match. The CDR3 bases are TGTGCCATCAGAGATACTAGCGGGAGTCCCTACAATGAGCAGTTCTTC. This gives the protein CAIRDTSGSPYNEQFF.

The chain carries TRBV11-2 and TRBJ2-1; TRBD2 is a possible D gene (6 bases). Germline CDR1 is SGHAT and CDR2 is FQNNGV. V was cut by 4 bases and J by 4 bases, with 14 bases left in between. This CDR3 region has 15 residues. CDR3 protein: CASSSREQLYNEQFF. The CDR3 coding sequence is TGTGCCAGCAGCTCCCGGGAGCAGCTATACAATGAGCAGTTCTTC.

The chain has TRBV9 and TRBJ1-4; 8 bases fit TRBD1. The CDR3 has 14 residues. Germline-derived CDR1 and CDR2 are SGDLS and YYNGEE. V lost 3 bases and J lost 8; bases outside the gene matches: 6. This CDR3 is CASSAGQGREKLFF. CDR3 sequence (DNA): TGTGCCAGCAGCGCCGGACAGGGCAGGGAAAAACTGTTTTTT. The whole variable domain, filled in from reference TRBV9 and TRBJ1-4, reads DSGVTQTPKHLITATGQRVTLRCSPRSGDLSVYWYQQSLDQGLQFLIQYYNGEERAKGNILERFSAQQFPDLHSELNLSSLELGDSALYFCASSAGQGREKLFFGSGTQLSVL.

This chain joins TRBV9 and TRBJ2-2, with no clear D. CDR1 SGDLS and CDR2 YYNGEE come from the germline V gene. The CDR3 is made up of 17 amino acids. V was clipped by 0 bases and J by 2 bases, with 14 bases between them. The CDR3 sequence is CASSVGVLGPNTGELFF. As DNA, the CDR3 is TGTGCCAGCAGCGTAGGCGTTTTGGGCCCCAACACCGGGGAGCTGTTTTTT.

The rearrangement links TRBV5-1 to TRBJ2-7; TRBD1 matches 10 bases. Germline assignment: CDR1 SGHRS and CDR2 YFSETQ. The J segment lost 4 bases and the V segment lost 2 bases, leaving 3 bases of the junction unmatched. The CDR3 spans 14 residues. CDR3 bases: TGCGCCAGCAGCTTCGGACAGGGGGGGTACGAGCAGTACTTC. This encodes CASSFGQGGYEQYF. Drawing the rest from reference TRBV5-1 and TRBJ2-7, the complete variable domain is KAGVTQTPRYLIKTRGQQVTLSCSPISGHRSVSWYQQTPGQGLQFLFEYFSETQRNKGNFPGRFSGRQFSNSRSEMNVSTLELGDSALYLCASSFGQGGYEQYFGPGTRLTVT.

The J gene is TRBJ2-7, the V gene TRBV5-6; D is unresolved. The CDR3 runs 15 residues. Between the trimmed V and J ends, which lost 2 bases and 0 bases, there was a span of 12 bases. Germline lookup yields CDR1 SGHDT and CDR2 YYEEEE. CDR3 sequence: CASSFGRKSSYEQYF. In nucleotides, the CDR3 is TGTGCCAGCAGCTTTGGCAGGAAGAGCTCCTACGAGCAGTACTTC.

The rearrangement joins TRBV11-2 to TRBJ1-3, with 7 bases identical to TRBD1. Germline values: CDR1 SGHAT, CDR2 FQNNGV. CDR3 length equals 14 residues. Trimming took 10 bases from V and 0 from J; bases not matched to a gene: 6. CDR3 region: CATSGGSSGNTIYF. The CDR3 coding sequence is TGTGCCACCTCAGGGGGTAGCTCTGGAAACACCATATATTTT.